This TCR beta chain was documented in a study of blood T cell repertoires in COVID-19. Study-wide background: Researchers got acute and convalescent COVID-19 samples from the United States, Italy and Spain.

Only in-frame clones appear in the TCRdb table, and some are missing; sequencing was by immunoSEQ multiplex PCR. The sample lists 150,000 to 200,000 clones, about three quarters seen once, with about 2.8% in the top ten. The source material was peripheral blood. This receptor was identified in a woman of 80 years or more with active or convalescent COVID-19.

This CDR3 reads CASSQIHHNYGYTF. The CDR3 DNA reads TGCGCCAGCAGTCAAATACACCATAACTATGGCTACACCTTC. The V gene is TRBV4-3, the J gene TRBJ1-2; D is unresolved. V lost 6 bases to trimming and J lost 1 base, with 12 bases between them. Germline V gene sequence: CDR1 LGHNA, CDR2 YSLEER. This CDR3 has 14 residues.